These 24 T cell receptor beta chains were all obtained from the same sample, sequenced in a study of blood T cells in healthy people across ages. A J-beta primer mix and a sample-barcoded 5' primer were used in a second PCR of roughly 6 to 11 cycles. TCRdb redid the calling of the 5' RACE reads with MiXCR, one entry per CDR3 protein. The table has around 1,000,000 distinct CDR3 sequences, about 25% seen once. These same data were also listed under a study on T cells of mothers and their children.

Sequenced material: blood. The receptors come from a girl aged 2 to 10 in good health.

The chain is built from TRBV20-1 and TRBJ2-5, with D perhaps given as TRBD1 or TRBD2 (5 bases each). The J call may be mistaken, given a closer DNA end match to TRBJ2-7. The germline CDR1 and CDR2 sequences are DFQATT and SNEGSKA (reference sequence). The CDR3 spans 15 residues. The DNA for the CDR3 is TGCAGTGCTAGATACTCGAACTGGGACCCCTACGAGCAGTACTTC. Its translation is CSARYSNWDPYEQYF.

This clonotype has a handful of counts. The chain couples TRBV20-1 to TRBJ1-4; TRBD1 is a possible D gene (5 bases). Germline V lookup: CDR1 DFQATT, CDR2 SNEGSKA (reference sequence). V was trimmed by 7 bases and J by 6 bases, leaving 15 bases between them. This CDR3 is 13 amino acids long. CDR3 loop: CSVGDSLDEKLFF. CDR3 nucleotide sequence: TGCAGTGTCGGGGACTCCTTGGATGAAAAACTGTTTTTT.

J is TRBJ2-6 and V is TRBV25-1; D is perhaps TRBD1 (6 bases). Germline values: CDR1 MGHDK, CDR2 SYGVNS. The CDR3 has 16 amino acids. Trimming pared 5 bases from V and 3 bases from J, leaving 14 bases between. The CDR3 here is CASSRDIGIGANVLTF. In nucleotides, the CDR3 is TGTGCCAGCAGTAGGGACATAGGGATTGGGGCCAACGTCCTGACTTTC.

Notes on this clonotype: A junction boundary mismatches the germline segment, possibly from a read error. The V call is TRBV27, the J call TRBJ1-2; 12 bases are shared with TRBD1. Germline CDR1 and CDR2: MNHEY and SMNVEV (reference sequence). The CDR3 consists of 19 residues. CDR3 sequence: CASSLLKPGTGGVLYGYTF. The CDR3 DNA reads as TGCGCCAGCAGTTTATTAAAGCCCGGGACAGGGGGCGTTCTCTATGGCTACACCTTC.

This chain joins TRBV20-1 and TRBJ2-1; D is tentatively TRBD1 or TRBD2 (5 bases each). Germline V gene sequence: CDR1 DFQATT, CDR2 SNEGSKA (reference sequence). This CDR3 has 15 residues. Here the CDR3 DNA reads TGCAGCCCCTCTTCGGGGTCAACGGGGCGTAATGAGCAGTTCTTC. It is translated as CSPSSGSTGRNEQFF.

The DNA of the CDR3 is TGCGCCAGCAGCTTGTGGTCGGGTAACGATGAGCAGTTCTTC. Translation: CASSLWSGNDEQFF. V gene TRBV5-1 combines with J gene TRBJ2-1; D is ambiguous. Trimming removed 1 base from V and 8 bases from J, with 13 bases in between. Germline V gene sequence: CDR1 SGHRS, CDR2 YFSETQ. The CDR3 has 14 residues. Drawing the rest from reference TRBV5-1 and TRBJ2-1, the complete variable domain is KAGVTQTPRYLIKTRGQQVTLSCSPISGHRSVSWYQQTPGQGLQFLFEYFSETQRNKGNFPGRFSGRQFSNSRSEMNVSTLELGDSALYLCASSLWSGNDEQFFGPGTRLTVL.

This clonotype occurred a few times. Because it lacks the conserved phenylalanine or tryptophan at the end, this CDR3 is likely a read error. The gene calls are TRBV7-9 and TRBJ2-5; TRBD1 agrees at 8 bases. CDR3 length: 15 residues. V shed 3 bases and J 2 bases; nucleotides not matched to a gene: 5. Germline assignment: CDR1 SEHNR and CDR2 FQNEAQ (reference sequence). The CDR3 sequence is CASSFTGGVQETQYL. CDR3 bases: TGTGCCAGCAGCTTTACAGGGGGTGTTCAAGAGACCCAGTACCTC.

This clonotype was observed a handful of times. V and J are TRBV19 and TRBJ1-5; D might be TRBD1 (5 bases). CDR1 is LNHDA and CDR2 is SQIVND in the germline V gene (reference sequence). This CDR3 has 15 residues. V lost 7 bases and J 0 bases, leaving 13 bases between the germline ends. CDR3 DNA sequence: TGTGCCAGTATTATGGGGGGAGGTAGCAATCAGCCCCAGCATTTT. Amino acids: CASIMGGGSNQPQHF.

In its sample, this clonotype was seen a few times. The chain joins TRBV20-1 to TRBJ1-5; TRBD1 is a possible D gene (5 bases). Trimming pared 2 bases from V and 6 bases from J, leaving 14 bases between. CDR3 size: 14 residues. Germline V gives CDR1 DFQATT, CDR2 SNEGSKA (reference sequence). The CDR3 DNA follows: TGCAGTGCTAGAAGTCCAGGGAGGGGTCAGCCCCAGCATTTT. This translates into CSARSPGRGQPQHF.

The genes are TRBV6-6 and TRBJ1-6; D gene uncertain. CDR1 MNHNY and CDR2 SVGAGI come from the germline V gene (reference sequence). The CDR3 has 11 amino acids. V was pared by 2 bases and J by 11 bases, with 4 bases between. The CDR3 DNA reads TGTGCCAGCAGTTACGGGGCACCCCTCCACTTT. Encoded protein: CASSYGAPLHF.

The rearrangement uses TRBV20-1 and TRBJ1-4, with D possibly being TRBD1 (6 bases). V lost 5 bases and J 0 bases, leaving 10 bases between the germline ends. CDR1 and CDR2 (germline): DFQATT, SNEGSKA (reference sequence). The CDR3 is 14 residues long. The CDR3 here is CSAWTEATNEKLFF. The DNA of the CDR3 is TGCAGTGCTTGGACAGAAGCAACTAATGAAAAACTGTTTTTT.

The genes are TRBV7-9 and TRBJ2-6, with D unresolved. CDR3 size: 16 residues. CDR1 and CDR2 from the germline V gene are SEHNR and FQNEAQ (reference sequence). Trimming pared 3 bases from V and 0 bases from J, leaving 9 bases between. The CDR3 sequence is CASSFPRYSGANVLTF. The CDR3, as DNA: TGTGCCAGCAGCTTCCCCCGATACTCTGGGGCCAACGTCCTGACTTTC.

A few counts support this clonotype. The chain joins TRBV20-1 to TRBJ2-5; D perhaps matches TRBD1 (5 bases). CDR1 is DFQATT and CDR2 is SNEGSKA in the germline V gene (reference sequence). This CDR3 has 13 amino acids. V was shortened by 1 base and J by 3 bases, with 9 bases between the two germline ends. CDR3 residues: CSARGQKKETQYF. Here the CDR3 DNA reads TGCAGTGCTAGAGGACAGAAAAAAGAGACCCAGTACTTC.

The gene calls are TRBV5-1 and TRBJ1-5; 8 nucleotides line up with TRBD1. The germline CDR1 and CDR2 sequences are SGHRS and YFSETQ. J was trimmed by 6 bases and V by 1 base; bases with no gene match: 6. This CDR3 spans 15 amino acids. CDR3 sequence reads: CASSLQGAPGQPQHF. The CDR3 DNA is TGCGCCAGCAGCTTGCAGGGGGCGCCGGGTCAGCCCCAGCATTTT.

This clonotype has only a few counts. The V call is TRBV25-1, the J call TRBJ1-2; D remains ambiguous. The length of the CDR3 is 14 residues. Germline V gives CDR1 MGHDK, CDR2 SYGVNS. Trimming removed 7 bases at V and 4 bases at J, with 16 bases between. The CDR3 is CASMGPLRVYGYTF. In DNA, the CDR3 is TGTGCCAGCATGGGTCCCCTGCGGGTCTATGGCTACACCTTC.

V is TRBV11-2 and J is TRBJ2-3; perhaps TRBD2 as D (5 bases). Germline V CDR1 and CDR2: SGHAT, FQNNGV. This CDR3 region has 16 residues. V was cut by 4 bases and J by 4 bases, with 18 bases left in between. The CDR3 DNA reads TGTGCCAGCAGCTCCATATTGCTGGGAGACGCAGATACGCAGTATTTT. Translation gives CASSSILLGDADTQYF.

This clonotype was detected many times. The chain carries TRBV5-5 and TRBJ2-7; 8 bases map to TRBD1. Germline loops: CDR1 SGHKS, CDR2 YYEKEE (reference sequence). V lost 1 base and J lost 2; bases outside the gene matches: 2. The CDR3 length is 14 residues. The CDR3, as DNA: TGTGCCAGCAGCTTGAGGGACAGGACCTACGAGCAGTACTTC. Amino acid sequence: CASSLRDRTYEQYF. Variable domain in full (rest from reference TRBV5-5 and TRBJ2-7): DAGVTQSPTHLIKTRGQQVTLRCSPISGHKSVSWYQQVLGQGPQFIFQYYEKEERGRGNFPDRFSARQFPNYSSELNVNALLLGDSALYLCASSLRDRTYEQYFGPGTRLTVT.

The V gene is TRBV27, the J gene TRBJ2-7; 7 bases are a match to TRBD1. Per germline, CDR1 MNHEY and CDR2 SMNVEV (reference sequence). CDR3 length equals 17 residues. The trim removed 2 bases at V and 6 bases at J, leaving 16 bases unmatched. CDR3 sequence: CASSLEWTGPHGGEQYF. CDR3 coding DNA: TGTGCCAGCAGTTTAGAATGGACAGGACCCCATGGGGGCGAGCAGTACTTC.

CDR3: CASVAGAKNIQYF. DNA of the CDR3: TGTGCCAGCGTAGCGGGAGCCAAAAACATTCAGTACTTC. The rearrangement uses TRBV28 and TRBJ2-4, with TRBD2 identical over 7 bases. The length of the CDR3 is 13 residues. CDR1 is MDHEN and CDR2 is SYDVKM in the germline V gene. J was trimmed by 0 bases and V by 8 bases; bases with no gene match: 1.

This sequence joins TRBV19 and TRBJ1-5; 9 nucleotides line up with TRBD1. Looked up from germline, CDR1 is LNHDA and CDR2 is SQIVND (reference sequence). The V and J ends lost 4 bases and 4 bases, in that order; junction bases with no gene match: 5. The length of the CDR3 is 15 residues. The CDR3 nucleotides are TGTGCCAGTAGTACACAGGGGGCTGGGAATCAGCCCCAGCATTTT. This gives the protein CASSTQGAGNQPQHF.

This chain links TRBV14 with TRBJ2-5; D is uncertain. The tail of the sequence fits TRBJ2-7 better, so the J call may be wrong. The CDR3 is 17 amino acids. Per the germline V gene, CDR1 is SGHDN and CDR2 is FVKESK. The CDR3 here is CASSQRSPGSSSYEQYF. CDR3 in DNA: TGTGCCAGCAGCCAACGGAGTCCCGGGTCTAGCTCCTACGAGCAGTACTTC.

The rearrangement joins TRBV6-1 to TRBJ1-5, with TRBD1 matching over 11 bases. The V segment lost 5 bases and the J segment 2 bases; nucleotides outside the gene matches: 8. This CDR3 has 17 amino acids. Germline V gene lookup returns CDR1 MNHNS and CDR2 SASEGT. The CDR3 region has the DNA TGTGCCAGCAGTCCACGGACAGGGGGCGAGGGCAATCAGCCCCAGCATTTT. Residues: CASSPRTGGEGNQPQHF.

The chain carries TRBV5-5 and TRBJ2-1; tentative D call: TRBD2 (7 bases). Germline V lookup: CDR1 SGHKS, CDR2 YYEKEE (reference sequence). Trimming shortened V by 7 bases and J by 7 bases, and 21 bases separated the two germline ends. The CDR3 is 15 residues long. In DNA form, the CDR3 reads TGTGCCAGCGGTGTGGGGGCTAGCGGTGGGAATGAGCAGTTCTTC. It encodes CASGVGASGGNEQFF.

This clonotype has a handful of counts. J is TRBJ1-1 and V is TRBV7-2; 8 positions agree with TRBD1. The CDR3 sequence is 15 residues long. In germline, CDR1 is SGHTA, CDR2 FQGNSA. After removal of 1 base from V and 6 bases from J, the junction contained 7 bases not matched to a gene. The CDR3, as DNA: TGTGCCAGCAGCTTAGTTCGGGACAGGTGGTCTGAAGCTTTCTTT. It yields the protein CASSLVRDRWSEAFF. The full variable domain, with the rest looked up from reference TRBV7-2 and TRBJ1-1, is GAGVSQSPSNKVTEKGKDVELRCDPISGHTALYWYRQSLGQGLEFLIYFQGNSAPDKSGLPSDRFSAERTGGSVSTLTIQRTQQEDSAVYLCASSLVRDRWSEAFFGQGTRLTVV.